One and the same sample provided the 14 T cell receptor beta chains below, sequenced in a study of blood T cell repertoires in COVID-19. Assay: immunoSEQ multiplex PCR; the TCRdb copy retains only in-frame clones and omits some. The sample yields roughly 260,000 clones, roughly nine tenths seen once. The source material was PBMCs or T cells enriched from blood (not recorded which). These receptor sequences come from a human donor in a cohort exposed to, infected with or recovered from COVID-19 (not recorded which). The donor label of this sample is uncertain.

The chain has TRBV12-5 and TRBJ1-3, with TRBD1 as a possible D gene (5 bases). V was cut by 0 bases and J by 4 bases, with 10 bases left in between. Germline-derived CDR1 and CDR2 are LGHNT and FRNRAP. This CDR3 is 15 amino acids long. The CDR3 sequence: CASGLVTAGGNTIYF. The CDR3 coding sequence is TGTGCTAGTGGTTTGGTAACGGCAGGGGGAAACACCATATATTTT.

The chain combines TRBV6-2 or TRBV6-3 with TRBJ1-1, with D hard to call. Germline values: CDR1 MNHEY, CDR2 SVGEGT. V lost 3 bases and J 7 bases, leaving 12 bases between the germline ends. This CDR3 comprises 13 residues. The CDR3, as DNA: TGTGCCAGCAGTTATGGTGAGGGCCTTGAAGCTTTCTTT. This encodes CASSYGEGLEAFF.

Notes on this clone: The same CDR3 also results from other DNA sequences found in this sample. V and J are TRBV2 and TRBJ1-1; the D is unclear. This CDR3 contains 11 residues. Trimming removed 8 bases at V and 3 bases at J, with 7 bases between. Germline V lookup: CDR1 SNHLY, CDR2 FYNNEI. The CDR3 DNA follows: TGTGCCAGCTCAGACTACACTGAAGCTTTCTTT. Encoded protein: CASSDYTEAFF.

This chain uses TRBV7-6 with TRBJ2-3; 8 bases are a match to TRBD2. This CDR3 is 18 amino acids long. Per germline, CDR1 SGHVS and CDR2 FNYEAQ. The trim removed 5 bases at V and 4 bases at J, leaving 17 bases unmatched. The CDR3 bases are TGTGCCAGCAGCCTACGGGGGAGGATGGGACTAGACCCAGATACGCAGTATTTT. This translates into CASSLRGRMGLDPDTQYF.

The chain links TRBV18 to TRBJ2-1; 7 bases line up with TRBD2. J lost 2 bases, V lost 1 base, and 2 bases had no gene match. In germline, CDR1 is KGHSH, CDR2 LQKENI. The CDR3 runs to 15 residues. CDR3 DNA sequence: TGTGCCAGCTCACCACTGGCGGGGGCCTACAATGAGCAGTTCTTC. This encodes CASSPLAGAYNEQFF.

The rearrangement links TRBV5-1 to TRBJ2-3; TRBD2 matches 7 bases. The V gene's germline CDR1 is SGHRS and CDR2 YFSETQ. This CDR3 has 17 residues. The ends lost 4 bases at V and 5 bases at J; junction bases unmatched: 16. CDR3 residues: CASSGSTREFFLDTQYF. CDR3 sequence (DNA): TGCGCCAGCAGCGGATCAACGCGGGAGTTTTTTTTAGATACGCAGTATTTT.

The chain recombines TRBV7-9 with TRBJ2-2; D remains ambiguous. Germline V CDR1 and CDR2: SEHNR, FQNEAQ (reference sequence). V lost 6 bases and J lost 5, with 10 bases in between. The CDR3 runs 13 residues. The CDR3 nucleotides are TGTGCCAGCAGTTTGCGAGTTACCGGGGAGCTGTTTTTT. This codes for CASSLRVTGELFF.

In its sample, this clone was seen once. The chain recombines TRBV27 with TRBJ1-6; unclear D gene. CDR1 is MNHEY and CDR2 is SMNVEV in the germline V gene (reference sequence). V was cut by 6 bases and J by 2 bases, with 20 bases left in between. The CDR3 length is 18 residues. CDR3 DNA sequence: TGTGCCAGCAGACCAAGAACCAACAGCATCGCCTATAATTCACCCCTCCACTTT. Amino acid sequence: CASRPRTNSIAYNSPLHF.

This chain joins TRBV30 and TRBJ2-1, with D possibly matching TRBD2 (7 bases). Germline V gives CDR1 GTSNPN, CDR2 SVGIG (reference sequence). V was pared by 3 bases and J by 4 bases, with 19 bases between. CDR3 length equals 16 residues. The CDR3 coding sequence is TGTGCCTGGAGCTTACTACGGGGGGCCGGGTACAATGAGCAGTTCTTC. It yields the protein CAWSLLRGAGYNEQFF.

The V call is TRBV7-9, the J call TRBJ2-4; 9 positions match TRBD1. With V trimmed by 3 bases and J by 7 bases, 7 bases remained unmatched. This CDR3 contains 15 residues. The germline gives CDR1 SEHNR, CDR2 FQNEAQ (reference sequence). In DNA, the CDR3 is TGTGCCAGCAGCTTGGGGGGACAGGGATCGAACATTCAGTACTTC. Its translation: CASSLGGQGSNIQYF.

The table lists this clone with many counts. V and J are TRBV19 and TRBJ1-6; D is ambiguous. The CDR3 runs to 17 residues. CDR1 and CDR2 from the germline V gene are LNHDA and SQIVND (reference sequence). The V and J ends lost 7 bases and 4 bases respectively, with 20 bases between them. CDR3 protein: CASMPAGRCPYNSPLHF. The CDR3 nucleotides read TGTGCCAGTATGCCGGCCGGCAGGTGTCCTTATAATTCACCCCTCCACTTT.

The chain is built from TRBV2 and TRBJ1-2; 9 bases align to TRBD1. After removal of 6 bases from V and 4 bases from J, the junction contained 3 bases not matched to a gene. The CDR3 consists of 13 residues. The germline V gene has CDR1 SNHLY and CDR2 FYNNEI. CDR3 residues: CASSKDRGYGYTF. CDR3 sequence (DNA): TGTGCCAGCAGCAAGGACAGGGGCTATGGCTACACCTTC.

The chain links TRBV11-2 to TRBJ1-2, with D perhaps matching TRBD1 (6 bases). From germline, CDR1 is SGHAT and CDR2 FQNNGV. The CDR3 runs to 15 residues. V was cut by 5 bases and J by 0 bases, with 13 bases left in between. In DNA, the CDR3 is TGTGCCAGCAGCAGTCCCAGGGGTTCTAACTATGGCTACACCTTC. Its protein product is CASSSPRGSNYGYTF.

The chain recombines TRBV5-1 with TRBJ2-5; unclear D gene. Germline loops: CDR1 SGHRS, CDR2 YFSETQ. The CDR3 is 14 amino acids. Trimming took 6 bases from V and 5 from J, leaving 17 bases between them. The CDR3 loop is CASKIGHQKETQYF. The CDR3 DNA follows: TGCGCCAGCAAGATTGGCCACCAAAAGGAGACCCAGTACTTC.